A single sample gave rise to the 9 T cell receptor beta chains below, sequenced in a study of blood T cell repertoires in COVID-19. Using immunoSEQ multiplex PCR, the repertoire was profiled, and TCRdb retains in-frame clones only, with some absent. This repertoire shows about 210,000 clones, 80% to 90% found once; its top ten account for 10%. The sequenced sample was PBMCs or T cells enriched from blood (not recorded which). These TCRs come from a man aged 18 to 30 with acute COVID-19.

V gene TRBV27 combines with J gene TRBJ2-5; perhaps TRBD1 as D (5 bases). Germline V CDR1 and CDR2: MNHEY, SMNVEV (reference sequence). V was trimmed by 5 bases and J by 2 bases, leaving 15 bases between them. The CDR3 loop spans 15 amino acids. The CDR3 DNA reads TGTGCCAGCAGTGCTCTAAATCGACAGCAAGAGACCCAGTACTTC. Its protein is CASSALNRQQETQYF.

The V gene is TRBV3-1 (or the pseudogene TRBV3-2), the J gene TRBJ2-1; weak D call: TRBD1 (6 bases). Germline loops: CDR1 LGHDT, CDR2 YNNKEL (reference sequence). The CDR3 is 14 residues long. V was trimmed by 4 bases and J by 7 bases, leaving 14 bases between them. CDR3 in DNA: TGTGCCAGCAGCCCTCGGACAGACGTTAATGAGCAGTTCTTC. Amino acid sequence: CASSPRTDVNEQFF.

The chain recombines TRBV5-5 with TRBJ2-7; D might be TRBD1 (7 bases). V was pared by 2 bases and J by 2 bases, with 11 bases between. Looked up from germline, CDR1 is SGHKS and CDR2 is YYEKEE (reference sequence). This CDR3 comprises 14 residues. CDR3 region: CASSFQGEAYEQYF. In DNA form, the CDR3 reads TGTGCCAGCAGCTTTCAGGGGGAGGCCTACGAGCAGTACTTC.

The CDR3 region has the DNA TGTGCCAGTAGTCCCCGACAGGGATTAGACACTGAAGCTTTCTTT. Its translation is CASSPRQGLDTEAFF. The rearrangement uses TRBV19 and TRBJ1-1; 7 bases line up with TRBD1. V shed 5 bases and J 3 bases; nucleotides not matched to a gene: 9. This CDR3 is 15 amino acids long. Germline lookup yields CDR1 LNHDA and CDR2 SQIVND (reference sequence).

This clone was found once. This chain links TRBV6-2 or TRBV6-3 with TRBJ1-1; a possible D gene is TRBD1 (6 bases). Germline V CDR1 and CDR2: MNHEY, SVGEGT. CDR3 length: 12 residues. Trimming removed 5 bases from V and 8 bases from J, with 12 bases in between. The CDR3 reads CASSLRDNEAFF. In DNA form, the CDR3 reads TGTGCCAGCAGTCTCCGGGACAACGAAGCTTTCTTT.

J is TRBJ2-5 and V is TRBV28; no reliable D call. The CDR3 extends over 16 amino acids. Germline CDR1 MDHEN, CDR2 SYDVKM. Trimming left V 6 bases short and J 5 bases short, with 22 bases between. CDR3 region: CASSPSMSALRETQYF. In DNA form, the CDR3 reads TGTGCCAGCAGCCCCTCGATGAGCGCGTTGCGGGAGACCCAGTACTTC.

V usage is TRBV28 and J usage is TRBJ2-2; 10 nucleotides line up with TRBD2. Germline V gives CDR1 MDHEN, CDR2 SYDVKM. This CDR3 has 16 residues. With 5 bases clipped from V and 2 bases from J, the junction kept 5 bases outside the gene matches. CDR3 amino acids: CASSPLAGGNTGELFF. CDR3 DNA sequence: TGTGCCAGCAGTCCATTAGCGGGAGGAAACACCGGGGAGCTGTTTTTT.

This chain links TRBV4-1 with TRBJ2-3; D gene uncertain. With 3 bases removed from V and 1 base from J, the gap between germline ends came to 11 bases. CDR3 size: 15 residues. In germline, CDR1 is MGHRA, CDR2 YSYEKL. For the CDR3, the DNA is TGCGCCAGCAGCCAGACTTATCCTGGCACAGATACGCAGTATTTT. Protein sequence: CASSQTYPGTDTQYF.

The gene calls are TRBV29-1 and TRBJ2-5; 9 bases are a match to TRBD1. The junction had 12 bases not matched to a gene; V was cut back by 3 bases and J by 4 bases. The germline V gene has CDR1 SQVTM and CDR2 ANQGSEA. This CDR3 contains 16 residues. The CDR3, as DNA: TGCAGCGTTGAGGGAACCCGGGACAGGGAATCAGAGACCCAGTACTTC. Amino acids: CSVEGTRDRESETQYF.